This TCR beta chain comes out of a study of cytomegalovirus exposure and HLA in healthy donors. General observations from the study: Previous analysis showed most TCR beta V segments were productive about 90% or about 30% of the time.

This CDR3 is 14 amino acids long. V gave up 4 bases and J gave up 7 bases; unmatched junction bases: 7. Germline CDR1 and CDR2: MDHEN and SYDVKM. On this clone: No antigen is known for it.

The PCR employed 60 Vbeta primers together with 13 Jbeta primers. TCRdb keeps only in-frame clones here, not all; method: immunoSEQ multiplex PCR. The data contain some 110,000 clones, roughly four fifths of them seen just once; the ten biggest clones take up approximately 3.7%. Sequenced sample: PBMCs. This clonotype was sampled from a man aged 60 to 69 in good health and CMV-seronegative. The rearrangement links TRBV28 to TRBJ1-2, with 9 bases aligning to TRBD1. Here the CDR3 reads CASSSGTGSSGYTF. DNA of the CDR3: TGTGCCAGCAGTTCGGGGACAGGGAGCAGTGGCTACACCTTC.